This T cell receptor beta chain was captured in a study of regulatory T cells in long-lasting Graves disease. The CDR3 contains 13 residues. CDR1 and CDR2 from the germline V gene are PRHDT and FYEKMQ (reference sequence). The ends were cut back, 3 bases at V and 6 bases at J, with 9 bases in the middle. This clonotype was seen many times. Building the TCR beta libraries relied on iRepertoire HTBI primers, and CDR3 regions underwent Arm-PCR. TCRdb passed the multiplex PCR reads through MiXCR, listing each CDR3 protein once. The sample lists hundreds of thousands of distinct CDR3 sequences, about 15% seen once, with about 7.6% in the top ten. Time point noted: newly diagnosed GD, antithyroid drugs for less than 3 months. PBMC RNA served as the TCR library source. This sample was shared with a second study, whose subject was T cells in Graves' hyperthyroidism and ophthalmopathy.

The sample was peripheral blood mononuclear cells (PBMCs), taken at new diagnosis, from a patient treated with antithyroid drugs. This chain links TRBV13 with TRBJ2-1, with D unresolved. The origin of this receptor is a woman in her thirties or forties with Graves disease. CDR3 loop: CASSFRIRNEQFF. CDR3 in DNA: TGTGCCAGCAGCTTTAGAATTCGCAATGAGCAGTTCTTC.